The TCR beta chain described here comes from a study of OX40 agonist ivuxolimab in advanced cancers. Broader study findings: There were also nonresponders showing low normalized T-cell clonal expansion.

Germline V CDR1 and CDR2: SNHLY, FYNNEI. The ends were cut back, 4 bases at V and 1 base at J, with 13 bases in the middle. CDR3 length: 15 amino acids. Sequenced by immunoSEQ multiplex PCR; TCRdb stores in-frame clones only, minus some. The table lists 80,000 to 95,000 clones, roughly 89% of them singletons. Note on this clone: Its antigen is currently unknown.

V usage is TRBV2 and J usage is TRBJ1-1; a possible D gene is TRBD1 (5 bases). The sequencing here drew on CD4+ or CD8+ T cells sorted from blood, taken in a trial of the OX40 agonist ivuxolimab. This receptor was identified in an adult with an advanced solid tumor such as melanoma, head and neck, liver or kidney cancer. The CDR3 nucleotides read TGTGCCAGCAGTGTAGAAACGGGGGAGAACACTGAAGCTTTCTTT. This gives the protein CASSVETGENTEAFF.